A selection of T cell receptor beta chains follows, all from one sample in a study of blood T cell repertoires in COVID-19. Profiled with immunoSEQ multiplex PCR; TCRdb holds only in-frame clones, not every one. The repertoire has 200,000 to 250,000 clones, 80% to 85% of them found once; the top ten carry about 2.4%. Sample: peripheral blood. The receptors come from a woman aged 55-75 years with acute or convalescent COVID-19. The CDR3 runs from the conserved cysteine through the conserved F or W. D genes are given only for firm matches. Not all rows give a size; the values are once, few, many and, for expanded clones, a class.

j_call: TRBJ1-2; clone_size: once; v_call: TRBV20-1; d_call: -; cdr3_nt: TGCAGTGCCTCCAGTTATGGCTACACCTTC; cdr3_aa: CSASSYGYTF
j_call: TRBJ1-6; clone_size: -; v_call: TRBV2; d_call: -; cdr3_nt: TGTGCCAGCAGCCCGGTCGGGGATAATTCACCCCTCCACTTT; cdr3_aa: CASSPVGDNSPLHF
j_call: TRBJ1-2; clone_size: few; v_call: TRBV5-1; d_call: -; cdr3_nt: TGCGCCAGCAGCTTGGTCGGGGGATGGGACTATGGCTACACCTTC; cdr3_aa: CASSLVGGWDYGYTF
j_call: TRBJ2-1; clone_size: -; v_call: TRBV7-2; d_call: -; cdr3_nt: TGTGCCAGCAGCTTAGCCTTACAGGGTACTGAGCAGTTCTTC; cdr3_aa: CASSLALQGTEQFF
j_call: TRBJ2-7; clone_size: -; v_call: TRBV5-8; d_call: -; cdr3_nt: TGTGCCAGCAGCGCGACCGGGACTCCGCCCTACGAGCAGTACTTC; cdr3_aa: CASSATGTPPYEQYF
j_call: TRBJ1-2; clone_size: -; v_call: TRBV18; d_call: TRBD1; cdr3_nt: TGTGCCAGCTCACCTCGACAGGGGCGTAAATTTAATGGCTACACCTTC; cdr3_aa: CASSPRQGRKFNGYTF
j_call: TRBJ1-2; clone_size: -; v_call: TRBV2; d_call: TRBD1; cdr3_nt: TGTGCCAGCAGATCTGACAGGGGGCGCTGGTATGGCTACACCTTC; cdr3_aa: CASRSDRGRWYGYTF
j_call: TRBJ1-1; clone_size: -; v_call: TRBV7-6; d_call: -; cdr3_nt: TGTGCCAGCAGCACCGTGACTTTGGGGCGCACTGAAGCTTTCTTT; cdr3_aa: CASSTVTLGRTEAFF
j_call: TRBJ1-1; clone_size: -; v_call: TRBV29-1; d_call: -; cdr3_nt: TGCAGCGGCCGAGGGTCGACTGAAGCTTTCTTT; cdr3_aa: CSGRGSTEAFF
j_call: TRBJ1-6; clone_size: -; v_call: TRBV6-6; d_call: -; cdr3_nt: TGTGCCAGCAGGTATTGGGACAACCTTAATTCACCCCTCCACTTT; cdr3_aa: CASRYWDNLNSPLHF
j_call: TRBJ1-2; clone_size: once; v_call: TRBV12-3/TRBV12-4; d_call: TRBD1; cdr3_nt: TGTGCCAGCAGTCTGGGACAGGGCCTTGGCTACACCTTC; cdr3_aa: CASSLGQGLGYTF
j_call: TRBJ1-2; clone_size: -; v_call: TRBV6-1; d_call: -; cdr3_nt: TGTGCCAGCAGTGAAACCCGACAGCCTTTTAACTATGGCTACACCTTC; cdr3_aa: CASSETRQPFNYGYTF
j_call: TRBJ1-1; clone_size: -; v_call: TRBV4-2; d_call: -; cdr3_nt: TGTGCCAGCAGCCAAGATGGCAGGGAAAACACTGAAGCTTTCTTT; cdr3_aa: CASSQDGRENTEAFF
j_call: TRBJ1-6; clone_size: -; v_call: TRBV3-1/TRBV3-2; d_call: -; cdr3_nt: TGTGCCAGCAGCCAAGTCCAGAATTCACCCCTCCACTTT; cdr3_aa: CASSQVQNSPLHF
j_call: TRBJ1-4; clone_size: -; v_call: TRBV5-1; d_call: TRBD1; cdr3_nt: TGCGCCAGCAGCGTCGGAGGGGGCTACCAGGATGAAAAACTGTTTTTT; cdr3_aa: CASSVGGGYQDEKLFF
j_call: TRBJ1-6; clone_size: -; v_call: TRBV7-2; d_call: -; cdr3_nt: TGTGCCAGCAGCTCATACACCAGACACCCTCTCCTCCACTTT; cdr3_aa: CASSSYTRHPLLHF
j_call: TRBJ1-1; clone_size: -; v_call: TRBV12-5; d_call: -; cdr3_nt: TGTGCTAGTGGTCGAGGACAGCCTCTGAACACTGAAGCTTTCTTT; cdr3_aa: CASGRGQPLNTEAFF
j_call: TRBJ2-1; clone_size: -; v_call: TRBV7-8; d_call: -; cdr3_nt: TGTGCCAGCAGCTTAGGGGGGCCAAATGAGCAGTTCTTC; cdr3_aa: CASSLGGPNEQFF
j_call: TRBJ2-5; clone_size: few; v_call: TRBV19; d_call: TRBD1; cdr3_nt: TGTGCCAGTAGTGCCACAGGGGGCGGGGAGACCCAGTACTTC; cdr3_aa: CASSATGGGETQYF
j_call: TRBJ2-3; clone_size: -; v_call: TRBV9; d_call: -; cdr3_nt: TGTGCCAGCAGGCGCGGCGGGGCGGGAGATACGCAGTATTTT; cdr3_aa: CASRRGGAGDTQYF
j_call: TRBJ1-2; clone_size: -; v_call: TRBV28; d_call: -; cdr3_nt: TGTGCCAGCAGTGGTGCGAGAATTGACTATGGCTACACCTTC; cdr3_aa: CASSGARIDYGYTF
j_call: TRBJ1-3; clone_size: -; v_call: TRBV19; d_call: -; cdr3_nt: TGTGCCAGTAGTATTCATCCAGGGCCTGGAAACACCATATATTTT; cdr3_aa: CASSIHPGPGNTIYF
j_call: TRBJ1-2; clone_size: -; v_call: TRBV30; d_call: -; cdr3_nt: TGTGCCTGGAGTCGGGGATCCTATGGCTACACCTTC; cdr3_aa: CAWSRGSYGYTF
j_call: TRBJ1-1; clone_size: -; v_call: TRBV28; d_call: -; cdr3_nt: TGTGCCAGCAGTCCCTCCGGGATTCAGGGAGGGGACACTGAAGCTTTCTTT; cdr3_aa: CASSPSGIQGGDTEAFF
j_call: TRBJ2-4; clone_size: -; v_call: TRBV12-3/TRBV12-4; d_call: -; cdr3_nt: TGTGCCAGCAGTTTAGGCGCTAGCGACATTCAGTACTTC; cdr3_aa: CASSLGASDIQYF
j_call: TRBJ1-4; clone_size: -; v_call: TRBV7-9; d_call: -; cdr3_nt: TGTGCCAGCAGCTTAACTCGGTCAACTAATGAAAAACTGTTTTTT; cdr3_aa: CASSLTRSTNEKLFF
j_call: TRBJ2-5; clone_size: once; v_call: TRBV5-1; d_call: -; cdr3_nt: TGCGCCAGCAGCTTGCGATCGGGGGTGGGAGAGACCCAGTACTTC; cdr3_aa: CASSLRSGVGETQYF
j_call: TRBJ2-3; clone_size: -; v_call: TRBV5-6; d_call: TRBD2; cdr3_nt: TGTGCCAGCAGCTTAGCGGGGGGGAGCACAGATACGCAGTATTTT; cdr3_aa: CASSLAGGSTDTQYF
j_call: TRBJ1-1; clone_size: -; v_call: TRBV2; d_call: -; cdr3_nt: TGTGCCAGCAGAAAGGGGTACGAAGCTTTCTTT; cdr3_aa: CASRKGYEAFF
j_call: TRBJ1-6; clone_size: -; v_call: TRBV5-1; d_call: -; cdr3_nt: TGCGCCAGCAGCGAGGTGGGAGGGGCCCTCCACTTT; cdr3_aa: CASSEVGGALHF
j_call: TRBJ1-5; clone_size: -; v_call: TRBV4-1; d_call: -; cdr3_nt: TGCGCCAGCAGCCTCGCGGCGTACCAGCCCCAGCATTTT; cdr3_aa: CASSLAAYQPQHF
j_call: TRBJ2-1; clone_size: -; v_call: TRBV2; d_call: -; cdr3_nt: TGTGCCAGCAGCACTAGAGGGGGGGGTAATGAGCAGTTCTTC; cdr3_aa: CASSTRGGGNEQFF
j_call: TRBJ1-1; clone_size: -; v_call: TRBV12-3/TRBV12-4; d_call: -; cdr3_nt: TGTGCCAGCAGTAAAAGAGGTTACACTGAAGCTTTCTTT; cdr3_aa: CASSKRGYTEAFF
j_call: TRBJ2-3; clone_size: -; v_call: TRBV2; d_call: TRBD2; cdr3_nt: TGTGCCAGCAGGGAACTAGCGGGGGGGGTGCAGTATTTT; cdr3_aa: CASRELAGGVQYF
j_call: TRBJ2-5; clone_size: -; v_call: TRBV5-4; d_call: TRBD2; cdr3_nt: TGTGCCAGCAGTACGGCGACTAGCGGGGGGGTAGAGACCCAGTACTTC; cdr3_aa: CASSTATSGGVETQYF
j_call: TRBJ1-2; clone_size: -; v_call: TRBV6-2/TRBV6-3; d_call: -; cdr3_nt: TGTGCCAGCAGCCACGGGGTCGGCAGCCCAGTCTATGGCTACACCTTC; cdr3_aa: CASSHGVGSPVYGYTF
j_call: TRBJ2-1; clone_size: -; v_call: TRBV6-1; d_call: -; cdr3_nt: TGTGCCAGCAGTGAACAGGCCGGCTCCTACAATGAGCAGTTCTTC; cdr3_aa: CASSEQAGSYNEQFF
j_call: TRBJ1-1; clone_size: -; v_call: TRBV9; d_call: -; cdr3_nt: TGTGCCAGCAGCGTAGAGCCGGTGAACACTGAAGCTTTCTTT; cdr3_aa: CASSVEPVNTEAFF
j_call: TRBJ1-6; clone_size: -; v_call: TRBV12-5; d_call: TRBD1; cdr3_nt: TGTGCTAGTGGTTTGTCCCGACAGGGGTGGAATTCACCCCTCCACTTT; cdr3_aa: CASGLSRQGWNSPLHF
j_call: TRBJ1-1; clone_size: -; v_call: TRBV5-1; d_call: -; cdr3_nt: TGCGCCAGCAGCTTGGCCAACCCCAGGGGCACTGAAGCTTTCTTT; cdr3_aa: CASSLANPRGTEAFF